This section outlines one TCR beta chain sequence together with its context. This entry is derived from a study of blood T cells in healthy people across ages. The authors drew approximately 10 milliliters of peripheral blood from each donor. Alongside a J-beta primer mix, a sample-barcoded 5' primer served in a second PCR lasting about 7 to 12 cycles. TCRdb recomputed calls from the 5' RACE reads with MiXCR, one row per CDR3 protein. The repertoire holds approximately 1,000,000 distinct CDR3 sequences, with around 45% as singletons. V lost 6 bases and J lost 6; bases outside the gene matches: 6. Germline CDR1 is SGHTA and CDR2 is FQGNSA. This CDR3 spans 13 amino acids.

The genes are TRBV7-2 and TRBJ1-1; TRBD1 agrees at 8 bases. The source of this sequence is a woman aged 60-75 years in good health. Source material: blood. The CDR3 region is CASSQDRVAEAFF. DNA of the CDR3: TGTGCCAGCAGTCAGGACAGGGTGGCTGAAGCTTTCTTT.